The T cell receptor beta chain under discussion was sequenced for a study of cytomegalovirus exposure and HLA in healthy donors (dated by TCRdb to the late 2010s). Regarding the research as a whole: An earlier analysis of 587 of the donors reported approximately 300 Gb of sequence data and 117 million unique TCR beta sequences obtained from roughly 180 million T cells. Roughly 310 gigabases of sequencing data and tens of millions of unique TCR sequences were included in an early release covering under 650 HLA-typed donors. The genetic ancestry cluster associated with self-reported Caucasian donors included roughly four fifths of the approximately 400 genotyped donors. The study aimed to test whether cataloging public T cell receptors could reveal signatures of past pathogen exposure. The T cell repertoires of around 670 subjects were profiled by immunosequencing and related to cytomegalovirus serostatus. A separate validation cohort of some 130 different subjects was used in addition to the roughly 670-subject first cohort. To predict cytomegalovirus infection status, the study combined high-throughput TCR immunosequencing, statistical association of individual TCRs with disease status, and machine learning. A later analysis re-analyzed previously published TCR beta repertoires from 550 to 700 donors and added high-resolution HLA genotyping to study TCR occurrence patterns. Rather than drawing on any new phenotypic data, the later analysis identified candidate immune exposures from TCR beta sequences and the way those sequences occurred across donors. In an earlier analysis of 550 to 700 of the donors, high-throughput TCR beta sequencing was used to judge whether each TCR beta V gene segment behaved as functional or pseudogenic. Donor age, sex, ethnicity and CMV serostatus were compiled alongside the repertoire data. A later genetic analysis used genome-wide SNP genotypes for about three fifths of the 666 donors, treating that subset as a discovery cohort. Every repertoire in the discovery cohort had been generated on one and the same sequencing platform. HLA typing covered class I and class II loci at four-digit resolution. The number of donors typed differed by locus, with roughly 620-630 for A, B, C, DRB1 and DQB1, 522 for DQA1, about 610 for DPA1, and around 430 for DPB1. Roughly 5 DR-DQ haplotypes were handled as single units for association and clustering, since linkage in the cohort was strong. Across under 500 genotyped donors of the cohort, an average of approximately 240,000 unique TCR beta nucleotide sequences per donor were sequenced, and approximately 17% of those sequences were non-productive. Beyond this particular receptor, the publication reports: Most TCR sequences were seen in very few donors, while some public TCRs were found in many individuals. In this cohort, only TCR beta chains were sequenced, and detectable features were limited by the absence of alpha or paired-chain data. In an earlier analysis of roughly 560 of the donors, most TCR beta V segments were observed in productive rearrangements about 90% or about 30% of the time, broadly matching IMGT annotations. Presence/absence analyses assumed roughly uniform sequencing depth across donors, an assumption that may not hold. Correlated functional status among segregating V segments might reflect linkage disequilibrium, but an unknown experimental factor could not be ruled out. A further reported finding was that TCR beta sequences accurately predicted the HLA-A and HLA-B alleles for most subjects in the first cohort. Specific HLA alleles were associated with roughly 17,000 TCR beta sequences at a false discovery rate of 0.05 in a later analysis. The classifier was reported to diagnose cytomegalovirus status with high specificity and sensitivity in both the original and validation cohorts. According to a later analysis, TCR association rates differed among HLA loci, with DRB1 alleles showing the most associated TCRs and HLA-C alleles showing the fewest. For the cohort, immune exposure information was limited to CMV serostatus. Because the 87-base-pair reads could not distinguish some IMGT-functional V segments, including TRBV6-2 and TRBV6-3, those segments were excluded. Because counts were too low, 15 to 20 rarely observed V segments, including chromosome 9 orphons, were excluded from the earlier analysis of several hundred of the donors. Most CMV-associated TCR beta chains appeared to be HLA-restricted in a later analysis, and the HLA associations seemed to be driven largely by CMV exposure. Because HLA typing was missing for some donors at each locus, association tests included only the typed subset. According to the authors, the approach could potentially be generalized to other disease states and immunological phenotypes. When HLA alleles, especially DR and DQ, strongly co-occurred, TCR associations were difficult to assign to individual alleles. Compared with equally common non-associated chains, HLA-associated TCR beta chains in a later analysis were more clonally expanded and had lower generation probabilities. The sequencing pipeline was judged likely to have produced a cluster of highly shared sequence variants as a technical artifact. In vitro tests confirmed that a few of the cytomegalovirus-associated TCR beta chains recognize cytomegalovirus antigens. The study gave a list of 150 to 200 TCR beta chains associated with cytomegalovirus. According to a later genetic analysis, donors in an Asian-associated ancestry cluster had fewer N-insertions in productive TCRs than the approximately 710-donor mean. Several of the top co-occurrence clusters appeared to be linked to parvovirus B19, influenza, CMV and Epstein-Barr virus, according to a later analysis. In a later genetic analysis, a missense DCLRE1C variant was associated with V-gene and J-gene trimming of TCR beta chains, and the association was replicated in an independent cohort.

CDR3 length: 17 amino acids, cysteine to phenylalanine. The DNA shown is the 51-base CDR3, in frame from base 1. CDR1 and CDR2 are read off the germline V gene (reference sequence) as SGHNT and YYREEE. The V end gives up 3 bases and the J end 4 bases, leaving 15 bases in the junction not matched to a gene. The library came from the immunoSEQ multiplex PCR assay. A mixture of 60 forward primers for TCR Vbeta segments and 13 reverse primers for TCR Jbeta segments was used in the multiplex PCR. The CDR3 region of rearranged TCR beta genes was amplified from genomic DNA by a multiplex PCR assay. The Illumina HiSeq System was used to sequence the amplified TCR beta libraries as 87-base-pair reads. On the authors' methods: A later analysis counted about 80 million unique TCR beta chains across the 550 to 700 repertoires, and 9 million to 14 million of these chains were shared by at least two donors. Raw reads were error-corrected and collapsed into unique sequences by a nearest-neighbor algorithm in which closely related sequences were merged to remove PCR and sequencing errors. CDR3 sequences were aligned to IMGT reference sequences to assign V, D and J gene segments. For a sequence to be retained, a match of at least six nucleotides was required to both a V gene segment and a J gene segment. Rearrangements were classified as productive when the CDR3 lacked stop codons and remained in frame with V and J, and all other rearrangements were classified as non-productive. Following IMGT convention, CDR3 was defined as the stretch from the second conserved V-encoded cysteine to the conserved J-encoded phenylalanine. The earlier analysis of about 610 of the donors excluded any sequence lacking an unambiguous match to a single V gene segment. In an earlier analysis of several hundred of the donors, V segments were called functional above 56.7% productive rearrangements and were called segregating when the between-donor standard deviation exceeded 5%. A statistical classification framework was built for diagnosing cytomegalovirus status from the catalog of TCR beta chain sequences. In a later analysis, TCR nucleotide sequences were compared against IMGT/GENE-DB human TR gene sequences so that V and J genes could be assigned. The TCRdist pipeline was used in a later analysis to assign CDR3 sequences and most-parsimonious VDJ recombination scenarios. In a later analysis, each TCR beta chain was defined by its CDR3 amino acid sequence together with its V-gene family, and reads lacking a unique V-gene family were excluded. To address suspected cross-contamination and a sequencing artifact, a later analysis removed around 600 highly shared, low-generation-probability nucleotide sequences. In a later analysis, a clonal expansion index was calculated for each public chain from normalized within-repertoire ranks of inferred template counts. In a later analysis, generation probabilities were computed using a VDJ recombination model fitted to out-of-frame rearrangements, and the results were checked against IGoR. In a later analysis, TCR-TCR, TCR-HLA and TCR-CMV co-occurrence was scored with hypergeometric tests, and a repertoire-size bias correction was applied to TCR pairs. In a later analysis, false discovery rates were estimated by permuting HLA or CMV assignments 20 times. A later analysis grouped co-occurring TCRs with DBSCAN, adding TCRdist sequence similarity when clustering within HLA-allele-positive subsets. Repertoires with fewer than 30,000 or more than 120,000 public chains, plus five repertoires with anomalous nucleotide sharing, were excluded from co-occurrence clustering. TCRdb retrieved this table from immuneACCESS and kept in-frame rearrangements only. Not all clones are present; in checked studies, unresolved V genes account for under half, and no reason is known for the remainder. V, J and clone size are taken as reported in that table, and D and trimming were inferred from the DNA itself. For this sample there are hundreds of thousands of clones; approximately 78% appear just once. The leading ten clones occupy 3.8% of the sample.

The cohort consisted of 600 or so healthy bone marrow donors. Cohort members were all nominally healthy when sampled, although unrecorded immune exposures were likely present. The donor tested CMV seronegative and was one of the 352 seronegative cohort members. A peripheral blood sample was provided by each donor, and peripheral blood mononuclear cells were used for TCR beta sequencing. Genomic DNA was extracted from the blood cell samples with the Qiagen DNeasy Blood Extraction Kit. Turning to this clone: Its antigen target is currently unknown. The record has no base qualities; no much larger clone is one base away.

This TCR was recovered from a male donor in good health and CMV-seronegative. In this chain, TRBV5-4 is recombined with TRBJ1-2, with 7 bases matching TRBD1. The specimen sequenced was PBMCs. This receptor has the CDR3 CASSWSSGQPVSYGYTF. The sequenced DNA: TGTGCCAGCAGCTGGAGTTCGGGACAGCCAGTGTCCTATGGCTACACCTTC.